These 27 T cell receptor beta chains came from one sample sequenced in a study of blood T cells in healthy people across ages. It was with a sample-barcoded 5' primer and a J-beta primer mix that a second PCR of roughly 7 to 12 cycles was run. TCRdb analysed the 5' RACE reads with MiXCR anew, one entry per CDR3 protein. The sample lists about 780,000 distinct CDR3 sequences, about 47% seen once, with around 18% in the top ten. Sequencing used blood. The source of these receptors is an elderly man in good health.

This chain's CDR3 is CSAWGLAGVTDTQYF. The CDR3 DNA sequence: TGCAGTGCATGGGGACTAGCGGGGGTCACAGATACGCAGTATTTT. The rearrangement joins TRBV20-1 to TRBJ2-3; 14 bases are shared with TRBD2. The CDR3 is 15 residues long. The V gene end was trimmed by 6 bases and the J gene end by 2 bases; junction bases not matched to a gene: 4. Looked up from germline, CDR1 is DFQATT and CDR2 is SNEGSKA (reference sequence).

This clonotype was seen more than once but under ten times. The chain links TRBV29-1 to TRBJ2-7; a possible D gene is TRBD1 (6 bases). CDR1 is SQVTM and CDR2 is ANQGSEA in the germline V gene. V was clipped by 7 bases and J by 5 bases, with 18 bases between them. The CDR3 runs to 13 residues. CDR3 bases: TGCAGCGCGTCGGGCAGGGGTGGGAACGAGCAGTACTTC. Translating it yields CSASGRGGNEQYF.

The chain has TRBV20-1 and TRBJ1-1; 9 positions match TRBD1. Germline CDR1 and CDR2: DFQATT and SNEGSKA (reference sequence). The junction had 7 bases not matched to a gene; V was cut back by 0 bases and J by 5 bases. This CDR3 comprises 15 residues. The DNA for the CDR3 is TGCAGTGCTAGAGATCAGGGACAGGGAGGGACTGAAGCTTTCTTT. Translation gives CSARDQGQGGTEAFF.

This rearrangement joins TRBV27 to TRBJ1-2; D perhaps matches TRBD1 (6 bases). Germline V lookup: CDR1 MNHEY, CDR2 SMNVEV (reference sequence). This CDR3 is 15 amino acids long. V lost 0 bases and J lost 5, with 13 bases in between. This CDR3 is CASSLSRGGRYGYTF. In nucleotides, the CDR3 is TGTGCCAGCAGTTTATCGCGGGGGGGCAGATATGGCTACACCTTC.

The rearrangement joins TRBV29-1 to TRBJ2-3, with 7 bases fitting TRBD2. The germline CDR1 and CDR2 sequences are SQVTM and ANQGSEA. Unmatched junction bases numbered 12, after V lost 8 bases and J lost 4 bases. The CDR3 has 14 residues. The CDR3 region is CSSVRGREADTQYF. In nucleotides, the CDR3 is TGCAGCTCAGTCCGCGGGAGAGAGGCAGATACGCAGTATTTT.

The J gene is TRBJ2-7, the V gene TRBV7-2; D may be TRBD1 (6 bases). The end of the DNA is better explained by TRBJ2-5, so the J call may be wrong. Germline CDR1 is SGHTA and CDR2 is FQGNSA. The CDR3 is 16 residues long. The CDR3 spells CASSLRQGRGQETQYF. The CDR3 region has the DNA TGTGCCAGCAGCTTAAGGCAGGGGCGAGGTCAAGAGACCCAGTACTTC.

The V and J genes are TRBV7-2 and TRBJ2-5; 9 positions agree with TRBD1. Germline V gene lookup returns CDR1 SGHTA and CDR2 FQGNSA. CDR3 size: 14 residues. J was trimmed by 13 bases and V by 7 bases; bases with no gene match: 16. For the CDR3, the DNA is TGTGCCAGCACCCCCCAACCGACAGGGGGTAAGCTGTACTTC. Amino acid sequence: CASTPQPTGGKLYF.

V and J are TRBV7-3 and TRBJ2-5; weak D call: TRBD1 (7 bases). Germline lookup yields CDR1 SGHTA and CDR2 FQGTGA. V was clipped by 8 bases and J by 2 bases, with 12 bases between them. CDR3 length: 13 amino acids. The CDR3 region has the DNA TGTGCCAGCGCCAGGGGGAGGCAAGAGACCCAGTACTTC. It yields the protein CASARGRQETQYF.

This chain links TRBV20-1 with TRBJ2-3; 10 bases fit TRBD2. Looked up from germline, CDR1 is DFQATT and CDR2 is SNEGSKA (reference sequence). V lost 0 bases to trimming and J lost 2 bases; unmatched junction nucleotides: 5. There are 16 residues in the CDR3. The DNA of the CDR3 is TGCAGTGCTAGAGAGGCTAGCGGGGGATACACAGATACGCAGTATTTT. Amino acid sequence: CSAREASGGYTDTQYF.

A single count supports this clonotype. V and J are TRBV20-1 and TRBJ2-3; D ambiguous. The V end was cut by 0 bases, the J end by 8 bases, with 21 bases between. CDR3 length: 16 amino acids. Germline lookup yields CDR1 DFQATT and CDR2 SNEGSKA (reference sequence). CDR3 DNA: TGCAGTGCTAGAGATTCCCCCCCCGCGGTTTCTGGTACGCAGTATTTT. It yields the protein CSARDSPPAVSGTQYF.

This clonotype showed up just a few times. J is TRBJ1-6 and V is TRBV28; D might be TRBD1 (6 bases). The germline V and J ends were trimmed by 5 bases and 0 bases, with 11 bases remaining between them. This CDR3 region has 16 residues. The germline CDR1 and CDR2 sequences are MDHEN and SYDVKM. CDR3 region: CASSPTGYSYNSPLHF. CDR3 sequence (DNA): TGTGCCAGCAGTCCGACAGGATACTCCTATAATTCACCCCTCCACTTT.

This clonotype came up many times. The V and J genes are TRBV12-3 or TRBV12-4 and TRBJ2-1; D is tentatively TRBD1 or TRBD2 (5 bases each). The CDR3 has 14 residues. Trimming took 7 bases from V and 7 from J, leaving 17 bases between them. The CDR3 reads CASTTPGPLNEQFF. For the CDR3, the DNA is TGTGCCAGCACCACCCCGGGGCCCCTTAATGAGCAGTTCTTC.

CDR3 sequence reads: CSVRTAGGDEQFF. CDR3 nucleotides: TGCAGCGTTCGGACGGCAGGGGGGGATGAGCAGTTCTTC. The rearrangement uses TRBV29-1 and TRBJ2-1; D may be TRBD1 or TRBD2 (7 bases each). Germline V gene lookup returns CDR1 SQVTM and CDR2 ANQGSEA. V was pared by 5 bases and J by 8 bases, with 16 bases between. The CDR3 contains 13 residues.

The CDR3 coding sequence is TGTGCCAGCAGCCACTCTATGGGAACTTCGGCCAAAAACATTCAGTACTTC. Translating it yields CASSHSMGTSAKNIQYF. The V and J genes are TRBV7-2 and TRBJ2-4; no clear D. There are 17 residues in the CDR3. V was shortened by 5 bases and J by 1 base, with 18 bases between the two germline ends. Germline lookup yields CDR1 SGHTA and CDR2 FQGNSA.

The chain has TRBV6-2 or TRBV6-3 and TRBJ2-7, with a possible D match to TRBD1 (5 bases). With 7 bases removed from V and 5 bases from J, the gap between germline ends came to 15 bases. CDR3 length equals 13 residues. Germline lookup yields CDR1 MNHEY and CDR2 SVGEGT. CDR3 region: CASIKKGNHEQYF. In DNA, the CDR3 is TGTGCCAGCATCAAGAAGGGGAACCACGAGCAGTACTTC.

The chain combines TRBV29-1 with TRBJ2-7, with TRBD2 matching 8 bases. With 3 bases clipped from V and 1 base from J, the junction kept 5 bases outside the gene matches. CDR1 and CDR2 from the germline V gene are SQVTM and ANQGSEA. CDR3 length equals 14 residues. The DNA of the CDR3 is TGCAGCGTTGAGCTTAGCGGGATTTCCTACGAGCAGTACTTC. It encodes CSVELSGISYEQYF.

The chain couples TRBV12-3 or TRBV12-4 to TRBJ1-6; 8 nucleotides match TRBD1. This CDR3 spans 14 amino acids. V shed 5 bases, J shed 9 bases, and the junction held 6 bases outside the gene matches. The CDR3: CASSPRTGSSPLHF. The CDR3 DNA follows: TGTGCCAGCAGTCCCCGGACAGGGAGTTCACCCCTCCACTTT.

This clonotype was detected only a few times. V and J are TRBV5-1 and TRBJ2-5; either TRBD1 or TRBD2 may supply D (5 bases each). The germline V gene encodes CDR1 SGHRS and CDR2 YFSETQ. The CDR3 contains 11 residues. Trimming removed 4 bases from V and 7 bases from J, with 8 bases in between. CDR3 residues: CASSERGTQYF. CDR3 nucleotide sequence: TGCGCCAGCAGCGAGAGGGGGACCCAGTACTTC. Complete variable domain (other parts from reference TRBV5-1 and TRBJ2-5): KAGVTQTPRYLIKTRGQQVTLSCSPISGHRSVSWYQQTPGQGLQFLFEYFSETQRNKGNFPGRFSGRQFSNSRSEMNVSTLELGDSALYLCASSERGTQYFGPGTRLLVL.

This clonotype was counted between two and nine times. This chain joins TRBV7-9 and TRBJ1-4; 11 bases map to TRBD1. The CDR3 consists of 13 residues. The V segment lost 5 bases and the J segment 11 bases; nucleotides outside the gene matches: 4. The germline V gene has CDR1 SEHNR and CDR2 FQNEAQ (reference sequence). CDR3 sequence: CASSRGQGEKLFF. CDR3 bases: TGTGCCAGCAGCCGGGGACAGGGGGAGAAACTGTTTTTT.

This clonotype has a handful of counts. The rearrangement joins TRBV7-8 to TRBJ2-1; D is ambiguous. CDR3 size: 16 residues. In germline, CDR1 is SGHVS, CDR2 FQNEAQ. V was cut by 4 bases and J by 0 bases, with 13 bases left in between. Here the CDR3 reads CASSSFGASSYNEQFF. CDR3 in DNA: TGTGCCAGCAGCTCATTTGGCGCGAGCTCCTACAATGAGCAGTTCTTC.

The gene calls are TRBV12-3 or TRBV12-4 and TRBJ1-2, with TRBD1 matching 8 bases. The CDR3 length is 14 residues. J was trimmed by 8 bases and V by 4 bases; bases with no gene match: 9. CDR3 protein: CASSSFGQGEGYTF. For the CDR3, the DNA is TGTGCCAGCAGTTCGTTTGGACAGGGCGAAGGCTACACCTTC.

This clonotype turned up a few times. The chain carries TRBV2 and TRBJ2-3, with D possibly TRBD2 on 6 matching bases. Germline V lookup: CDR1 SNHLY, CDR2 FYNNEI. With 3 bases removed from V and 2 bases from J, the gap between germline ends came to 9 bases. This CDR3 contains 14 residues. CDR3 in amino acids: CASSDGGDTDTQYF. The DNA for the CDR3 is TGTGCCAGCAGTGATGGCGGGGACACAGATACGCAGTATTTT. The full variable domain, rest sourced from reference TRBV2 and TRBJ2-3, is EPEVTQTPSHQVTQMGQEVILRCVPISNHLYFYWYRQILGQKVEFLVSFYNNEISEKSEIFDDQFSVERPDGSNFTLKIRSTKLEDSAMYFCASSDGGDTDTQYFGPGTRLTVL.

This chain's CDR3 is CAINRGYTEAFF. The CDR3 coding sequence is TGTGCCATAAACAGGGGATACACTGAAGCTTTCTTT. This chain connects TRBV28 to TRBJ1-1; 7 nucleotides agree with TRBD1. Trimming cost V 10 bases and J 3 bases; bases outside gene matches: 5. In germline, CDR1 is MDHEN, CDR2 SYDVKM. The CDR3 spans 12 residues.

CDR3 protein: CATSVAGGSTDTQYF. The CDR3 nucleotides read TGTGCCACCAGTGTAGCGGGGGGAAGCACAGATACGCAGTATTTT. The chain uses TRBV15 and TRBJ2-3, with 10 nucleotides matching TRBD2. V lost 6 bases, J lost 0 bases, and 3 bases stayed unmatched. Germline assignment: CDR1 LNHNV and CDR2 YYDKDF (reference sequence). This CDR3 is 15 amino acids long.

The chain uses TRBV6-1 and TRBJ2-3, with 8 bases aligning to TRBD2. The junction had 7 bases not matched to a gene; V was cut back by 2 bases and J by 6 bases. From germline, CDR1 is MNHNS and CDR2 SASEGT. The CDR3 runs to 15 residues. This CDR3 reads CASSEIAGLGDTQYF. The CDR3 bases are TGTGCCAGCAGTGAAATAGCGGGGTTAGGCGATACGCAGTATTTT.

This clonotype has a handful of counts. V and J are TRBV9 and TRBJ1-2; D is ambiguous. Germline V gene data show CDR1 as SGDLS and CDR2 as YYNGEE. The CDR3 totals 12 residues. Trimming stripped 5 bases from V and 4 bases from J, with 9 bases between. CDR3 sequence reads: CASRRETYGYTF. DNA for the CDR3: TGTGCCAGCAGACGAGAAACCTATGGCTACACCTTC.

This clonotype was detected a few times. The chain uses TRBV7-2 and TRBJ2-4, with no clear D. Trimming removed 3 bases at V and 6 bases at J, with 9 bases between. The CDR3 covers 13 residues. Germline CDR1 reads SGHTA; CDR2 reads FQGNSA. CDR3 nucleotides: TGTGCCAGCAGCTTCGTAGGGTCAAACATTCAGTACTTC. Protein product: CASSFVGSNIQYF.